These T cell receptor beta chains were read from a single sample in a study of T cell responses to AZD1222 COVID-19 vaccine. Assay: immunoSEQ multiplex PCR; the TCRdb copy retains only in-frame clones and omits some. The table has more than 150,000 clones, approximately 93% seen once; the top ten hold 3.4%. The material was peripheral blood, obtained 28 days after the second AZD1222 dose. The receptor source for this set is an adult who received the AZD1222 COVID-19 vaccine. Both conserved end residues are part of each CDR3. Fields, in order: J gene, D gene, V gene, clone size, CDR3 protein, CDR3 DNA. A D gene is named only where the DNA matches it firmly. Only part of the rows carry a size: once, few, many, or a class if the clone is expanded.

j_call: TRBJ2-3
d_call: .
v_call: TRBV7-9
clone_size: .
cdr3_aa: CATAADTQYF
cdr3_nt: TGTGCCACAGCCGCTGATACGCAGTATTTT

j_call: TRBJ1-1
d_call: TRBD1
v_call: TRBV12-3/TRBV12-4
clone_size: .
cdr3_aa: CASTFLDREYAFF
cdr3_nt: TGTGCCAGCACCTTCCTAGACAGGGAGTATGCTTTCTTT

j_call: TRBJ1-6
d_call: .
v_call: TRBV9
clone_size: .
cdr3_aa: CASSAVAGASPLHF
cdr3_nt: TGTGCCAGCAGCGCCGTGGCAGGGGCTTCACCCCTCCACTTT

j_call: TRBJ2-5
d_call: .
v_call: TRBV18
clone_size: .
cdr3_aa: CASSPSPGYGTQYF
cdr3_nt: TGTGCCAGCTCACCGTCTCCAGGGTATGGGACCCAGTACTTC

j_call: TRBJ2-1
d_call: TRBD2
v_call: TRBV6-5
clone_size: once
cdr3_aa: CASSQTSGIYNEQFF
cdr3_nt: TGTGCCAGCAGTCAAACTAGCGGGATCTACAATGAGCAGTTCTTC

j_call: TRBJ2-3
d_call: .
v_call: TRBV9
clone_size: .
cdr3_aa: CASSPRVSDTQYF
cdr3_nt: TGTGCCAGCAGCCCCCGGGTGTCAGATACGCAGTATTTT

j_call: TRBJ1-2
d_call: TRBD1
v_call: TRBV6-6
clone_size: few
cdr3_aa: CASSYSDRADGYTF
cdr3_nt: TGTGCCAGCAGTTACTCAGACAGGGCCGATGGCTACACCTTC

j_call: TRBJ2-7
d_call: TRBD2
v_call: TRBV30
clone_size: .
cdr3_aa: CAWSTPSAGAYEQYF
cdr3_nt: TGTGCCTGGAGTACACCGAGCGCGGGAGCCTACGAGCAGTACTTC

j_call: TRBJ2-7
d_call: .
v_call: TRBV7-9
clone_size: .
cdr3_aa: CASSQGAFRETYEQYF
cdr3_nt: TGTGCCAGCAGCCAGGGTGCCTTTCGGGAAACCTACGAGCAGTACTTC

j_call: TRBJ2-7
d_call: .
v_call: TRBV28
clone_size: .
cdr3_aa: CASSWGHLYEQYF
cdr3_nt: TGTGCCAGCAGCTGGGGACATCTCTACGAGCAGTACTTC

j_call: TRBJ1-5
d_call: TRBD1
v_call: TRBV12-3/TRBV12-4
clone_size: .
cdr3_aa: CAIPRQGNQPQHF
cdr3_nt: TGTGCCATCCCCCGACAGGGTAATCAGCCCCAGCATTTT

j_call: TRBJ1-2
d_call: .
v_call: TRBV6-5
clone_size: .
cdr3_aa: CASSFDSSYGYTF
cdr3_nt: TGTGCCAGCAGTTTTGACAGCTCCTATGGCTACACCTTC

j_call: TRBJ1-4
d_call: .
v_call: TRBV7-6
clone_size: .
cdr3_aa: CASSEQGRATEDEKLFF
cdr3_nt: TGTGCCAGCAGCGAGCAGGGGAGGGCAACAGAGGATGAAAAACTGTTTTTT

j_call: TRBJ1-1
d_call: .
v_call: TRBV11-2
clone_size: .
cdr3_aa: CATSPGLMNTEAFF
cdr3_nt: TGTGCCACTTCTCCGGGGTTGATGAACACTGAAGCTTTCTTT

j_call: TRBJ2-1
d_call: .
v_call: TRBV18
clone_size: .
cdr3_aa: CASSPRSRGSYNEQFF
cdr3_nt: TGTGCCAGCTCCCCGAGAAGCAGGGGCTCCTACAATGAGCAGTTCTTC

j_call: TRBJ1-4
d_call: TRBD1
v_call: TRBV28
clone_size: .
cdr3_aa: CASRRQGALEKLFF
cdr3_nt: TGTGCCAGCAGAAGACAGGGGGCCCTTGAAAAACTGTTTTTT

j_call: TRBJ2-5
d_call: .
v_call: TRBV12-2
clone_size: .
cdr3_aa: CASRLARLAGGPSQETQYF
cdr3_nt: TGTGCAAGTCGCTTAGCGCGACTAGCGGGAGGCCCCTCTCAAGAGACCCAGTACTTC

j_call: TRBJ1-5
d_call: .
v_call: TRBV7-9
clone_size: .
cdr3_aa: CASRAFGGAVGNQPQHF
cdr3_nt: TGTGCCAGCAGAGCCTTTGGGGGCGCGGTAGGCAATCAGCCCCAGCATTTT

j_call: TRBJ1-1
d_call: .
v_call: TRBV11-2
clone_size: .
cdr3_aa: CASSLGTRTEAFF
cdr3_nt: TGTGCCAGCAGCTTAGGGACCAGGACTGAAGCTTTCTTT

j_call: TRBJ2-1
d_call: .
v_call: TRBV10-3
clone_size: few
cdr3_aa: CAISESTGTIHNEQFF
cdr3_nt: TGTGCCATCAGTGAGTCGACGGGAACTATCCACAATGAGCAGTTCTTC

j_call: TRBJ2-1
d_call: TRBD2
v_call: TRBV11-3
clone_size: .
cdr3_aa: CASSSSLAGGTFYNEQFF
cdr3_nt: TGTGCCAGCAGCTCCTCACTAGCGGGAGGGACCTTTTACAATGAGCAGTTCTTC

j_call: TRBJ2-2
d_call: .
v_call: TRBV7-3
clone_size: .
cdr3_aa: CVCAGALTGELFF
cdr3_nt: TGTGTCTGTGCCGGGGCGCTCACCGGGGAGCTGTTTTTT

j_call: TRBJ1-5
d_call: .
v_call: TRBV27
clone_size: few
cdr3_aa: CASRIQGNLNQPQHF
cdr3_nt: TGTGCCAGCAGAATTCAGGGTAACCTCAATCAGCCCCAGCATTTT

j_call: TRBJ2-1
d_call: .
v_call: TRBV21-1
clone_size: .
cdr3_aa: CASSKRSTSGRNEQFF
cdr3_nt: TGTGCCAGCAGCAAAAGGTCGACTAGCGGGAGGAATGAGCAGTTCTTC

j_call: TRBJ1-4
d_call: TRBD1
v_call: TRBV7-9
clone_size: .
cdr3_aa: CASSFPLGTGIANEKLFF
cdr3_nt: TGTGCCAGCAGCTTTCCTCTGGGGACAGGGATTGCTAATGAAAAACTGTTTTTT

j_call: TRBJ1-6
d_call: .
v_call: TRBV2
clone_size: .
cdr3_aa: CASSESYASPLHF
cdr3_nt: TGTGCCAGCAGTGAATCGTATGCCTCACCCCTCCACTTT

j_call: TRBJ1-2
d_call: .
v_call: TRBV19
clone_size: .
cdr3_aa: CASSTLRGGGYGYTF
cdr3_nt: TGTGCCAGTAGTACCCTCAGGGGCGGAGGCTATGGCTACACCTTC

j_call: TRBJ1-5
d_call: .
v_call: TRBV12-3/TRBV12-4
clone_size: .
cdr3_aa: CASSLGQIQPQHF
cdr3_nt: TGTGCCAGCAGTTTAGGGCAAATCCAGCCCCAGCATTTT

j_call: TRBJ1-2
d_call: TRBD1
v_call: TRBV6-5
clone_size: .
cdr3_aa: CASRADRAYGYTF
cdr3_nt: TGTGCCAGCAGGGCTGACAGGGCGTACGGCTACACCTTC

j_call: TRBJ2-1
d_call: TRBD2
v_call: TRBV19
clone_size: once
cdr3_aa: CASSIVGLAGHNEQFF
cdr3_nt: TGTGCCAGTAGTATAGTGGGACTAGCGGGTCACAATGAGCAGTTCTTC

j_call: TRBJ1-2
d_call: .
v_call: TRBV28
clone_size: .
cdr3_aa: CASSSPPLDRYRHYGYTF
cdr3_nt: TGTGCCAGCAGTTCCCCTCCATTAGACAGGTACAGACATTATGGCTACACCTTC

j_call: TRBJ1-1
d_call: .
v_call: TRBV30
clone_size: .
cdr3_aa: CAWSVRATNTEAFF
cdr3_nt: TGTGCCTGGAGTGTTAGGGCGACGAACACTGAAGCTTTCTTT

j_call: TRBJ1-1
d_call: .
v_call: TRBV28
clone_size: .
cdr3_aa: CASSFLLGGNTEAFF
cdr3_nt: TGTGCCAGCAGTTTCCTACTTGGGGGTAACACTGAAGCTTTCTTT

j_call: TRBJ1-1
d_call: .
v_call: TRBV28
clone_size: .
cdr3_aa: CASSFAGALNTEAFF
cdr3_nt: TGTGCCAGCAGTTTTGCGGGGGCTCTGAACACTGAAGCTTTCTTT

j_call: TRBJ2-7
d_call: .
v_call: TRBV19
clone_size: .
cdr3_aa: CASSIGRARTYEQYF
cdr3_nt: TGTGCCAGTAGTATAGGCCGCGCCAGGACCTACGAGCAGTACTTC

j_call: TRBJ2-1
d_call: .
v_call: TRBV6-1
clone_size: .
cdr3_aa: CASSGGVGQYNEQFF
cdr3_nt: TGTGCCAGCAGTGGAGGGGTAGGGCAGTACAATGAGCAGTTCTTC

j_call: TRBJ2-2
d_call: .
v_call: TRBV7-6
clone_size: .
cdr3_aa: CASSSAGLAGELFF
cdr3_nt: TGTGCCAGCAGCTCGGCCGGCCTGGCCGGGGAGCTGTTTTTT

j_call: TRBJ1-2
d_call: TRBD1
v_call: TRBV7-2
clone_size: .
cdr3_aa: CASSLRGGSYGYTF
cdr3_nt: TGTGCCAGCAGCTTGAGAGGGGGCTCGTATGGCTACACCTTC

j_call: TRBJ2-7
d_call: TRBD1
v_call: TRBV11-3
clone_size: .
cdr3_aa: CASSLGDSHEQYF
cdr3_nt: TGTGCCAGCAGCTTAGGGGACAGCCACGAGCAGTACTTC

j_call: TRBJ2-3
d_call: TRBD1
v_call: TRBV19
clone_size: .
cdr3_aa: CATRDRGGDTQYF
cdr3_nt: TGTGCCACAAGGGACAGGGGGGGCGATACGCAGTATTTT

j_call: TRBJ1-1
d_call: .
v_call: TRBV19
clone_size: .
cdr3_aa: CASSTERPNTEAFF
cdr3_nt: TGTGCCAGTAGTACTGAGAGGCCGAACACTGAAGCTTTCTTT

j_call: TRBJ2-7
d_call: TRBD1
v_call: TRBV4-1
clone_size: once
cdr3_aa: CASSQGEDRYYEQYF
cdr3_nt: TGCGCCAGCAGCCAAGGAGAGGACAGGTACTACGAGCAGTACTTC

j_call: TRBJ1-2
d_call: TRBD1
v_call: TRBV27
clone_size: once
cdr3_aa: CASTPVNRGTNYGYTF
cdr3_nt: TGTGCCAGCACCCCAGTAAACAGGGGAACTAACTATGGCTACACCTTC

j_call: TRBJ2-6
d_call: TRBD1
v_call: TRBV27
clone_size: .
cdr3_aa: CASSLPRQGQSSGANVLTF
cdr3_nt: TGTGCCAGCAGTTTACCCCGACAGGGACAGAGCTCTGGGGCCAACGTCCTGACTTTC

j_call: TRBJ2-7
d_call: .
v_call: TRBV2
clone_size: .
cdr3_aa: CASSEQQSYEQYF
cdr3_nt: TGTGCCAGCAGTGAACAGCAGAGCTACGAGCAGTACTTC

j_call: TRBJ1-5
d_call: .
v_call: TRBV2
clone_size: .
cdr3_aa: CASTTDTPNQPQHF
cdr3_nt: TGTGCCAGCACCACAGACACGCCAAATCAGCCCCAGCATTTT